This T cell receptor beta chain appears in the sequencing data of a study of human T cells and chemical hapten exposure (dated by TCRdb to about 2021). For the study in its entirety: For sensitization, 2% DPC in acetone was applied to a 2 cm by 2 cm area of upper inner arm skin. Throughout the approximately 25-week study period, patients were also given weekly therapeutic DPC doses on the scalp. Patch testing on the upper back used Finn chambers containing 0.01% DPC, with scoring done after 6 days according to International Contact Dermatitis Research Group standards. Most of the patients in the cohort were female, and the cohort covered alopecia areata with under or over 50% scalp involvement, alopecia totalis and alopecia universalis. Libraries were pooled for sequencing, and per-sample TCR yields varied mainly because of small differences in library volumes within the pool. Peripheral blood TCR repertoire changes were tracked in vivo in alopecia patients during primary and secondary sensitization to the hapten diphenylcyclopropenone (DPC). Blood samples were taken from patients before sensitization (week 0) and at 2, 6 and about 24 weeks after DPC sensitization. About 28 alopecia patients gave blood for TCR sequencing at one to four time points (pre-sensitization, 2, 6 and 24 weeks).

Overall results and qualifications from the work: DPC sensitization did not change the number of TCRs with a frequency above 1 in 1000, and there was no evidence of changes in global repertoire structure. Significantly more large CDR3 similarity clusters were formed by expanded TCRs than by pre-sensitization or healthy control sets, consistent with antigen-driven responses. The number of PT1 expanded TCRs positively correlated with patch test score, significant at thresholds 8, 16 and 32 but not 4. Repeated subsampling changed both the strength of the expansion versus patch-test correlation and the threshold at which the correlation became significant. Because every patient had alopecia, a presumed autoimmune disease, the patients' immune response might differ from that of healthy individuals.

To prepare the library, RACE was applied. TCRdb lists the instrument as NextSeq 500. Library preparation attached unique molecular identifiers to individual cDNA molecules for quantitative, reproducible TCR counting. Both TCR alpha and TCR beta chains were sequenced from each blood RNA sample. The source study handled its data this way. Samples had a median of roughly 100,000 TCRs, with a range from roughly 23,224 to 700,000. The Decombinator software suite was used to annotate the V, J and CDR3 of the TCR reads. Every sample was subsampled to the same number of TCRs (28,000) for the PS versus PT1 abundance plots. TCRs were defined as expanded if absent before sensitization and observed at least eight times at the 2-week time point. TCRdb cleaned the public reads at Q25 with fastp, built clones with MiXCR and kept in-frame beta chains. Identical CDR3 protein sequences are pooled into one entry, listed with their most common genes and DNA. These V and J calls rely on TCRdb rather than the paper's analysis. This sample lists 120,000 or so distinct CDR3 sequences; about 11% were detected once. Jointly, the top ten make up approximately 2.5% of the sample.

Comment on this clonotype: The clone's antigen remains unknown. No per-base quality is available; no much larger clone lies one base away.

Sample time point, as interpreted from the label and publication: patch test 3, about 24 weeks after DPC sensitization. Interpreted using the paper, the treatment or condition label stands for: therapeutic diphenylcyclopropenone sensitization with weekly scalp DPC. At each patch-test visit, blood was drawn before the patch test was applied. To be eligible, patients had to be aged 18 to 70, diagnosed with alopecia and judged suitable for DPC therapy, while pregnant patients were excluded. Total RNA was extracted from unfractionated whole blood that had been collected in Tempus Blood RNA tubes. This clonotype was sampled from a woman in her forties or fifties with alopecia areata. Some clones in this sample may be carry-over from other donors' samples. Sequencing used whole blood, obtained in connection with sensitization to the hapten diphenylcyclopropenone (DPC).

The DNA reads as follows: TGTGCCAGCACCCCGCAGGGAAACTATGGCTACACCTTC. This is translated as CASTPQGNYGYTF. The rearrangement joined TRBV2 to TRBJ1-2; the D gene is perhaps TRBD1, on 5 matching bases. The germline V gene sets CDR1 to SNHLY and CDR2 to FYNNEI. The junction shows trimming of 7 bases on V and 2 bases on J, plus 11 bases between the germline ends. Including the terminal cysteine and phenylalanine, the CDR3 comprises 13 residues. Of the read, only the CDR3 DNA is kept; its 39 bases are in frame from base 1.